Each of the 12 T cell receptor beta chains below was sequenced from the same sample in a study of T cells after yellow fever vaccination. TCRdb processed the 5' RACE reads anew with MiXCR; each CDR3 protein has one entry. The sample yields under 90,000 distinct CDR3 sequences, about 6.5% seen once. The source was CD8+ T cells sorted from PBMCs, collected roughly 45 days after the first yellow fever vaccination. The receptors were sampled from a man in his late teens or twenties who received the YFV17D yellow fever vaccine.

This sequence joins TRBV7-9 and TRBJ2-1, with D uncertain. V lost 4 bases to trimming and J lost 0 bases, with 13 bases between them. Germline CDR1 and CDR2: SEHNR and FQNEAQ (reference sequence). This CDR3 region has 16 residues. The CDR3 coding sequence is TGTGCCAGCAGCTCCGTGAGGACGAGCTCCTACAATGAGCAGTTCTTC. It yields the protein CASSSVRTSSYNEQFF.

This clonotype was recorded many times. The J gene is TRBJ2-5, the V gene TRBV7-9, with D uncertain. Looked up from germline, CDR1 is SEHNR and CDR2 is FQNEAQ (reference sequence). The V end was cut by 5 bases, the J end by 4 bases, with 8 bases between. The CDR3 totals 12 residues. The CDR3: CASSGKGETQYF. In DNA, the CDR3 is TGTGCCAGCAGCGGGAAGGGAGAGACCCAGTACTTC.

This clonotype was observed at least ten times. The genes are TRBV27 and TRBJ2-7; D unresolved. Germline V lookup: CDR1 MNHEY, CDR2 SMNVEV (reference sequence). The CDR3 is 14 residues long. Trimming removed 4 bases at V and 0 bases at J, with 10 bases between. The CDR3 is CASSYLPRSYEQYF. The CDR3 DNA reads TGTGCCAGCAGTTACCTACCCCGCTCCTACGAGCAGTACTTC.

In its sample, this clonotype was seen many times. V is TRBV15 and J is TRBJ2-7, with D maybe TRBD1 (5 bases). The ends were cut back, 5 bases at V and 1 base at J, with 12 bases in the middle. Germline values: CDR1 LNHNV, CDR2 YYDKDF (reference sequence). The CDR3 length is 14 residues. The CDR3 coding sequence is TGTGCCACCAGCTCTTGGCAGGGATCCTACGAGCAGTACGTC. Protein: CATSSWQGSYEQYV.

In this sample, this clonotype turned up many times. The chain has TRBV2 and TRBJ2-3; possible D gene TRBD1, 5 bases. There are 14 residues in the CDR3. Germline CDR1 is SNHLY and CDR2 is FYNNEI. V dropped 6 bases and J dropped 0 bases, with 10 bases sitting between them. The CDR3 coding sequence is TGTGCCAGCAGCCACAGGCCTAGCACAGATACGCAGTATTTT. Amino acid sequence: CASSHRPSTDTQYF.

This clonotype was detected a few times. The V and J genes are TRBV15 and TRBJ2-3, with unresolved D. The ends were cut back, 4 bases at V and 0 bases at J, with 20 bases in the middle. The CDR3 consists of 18 residues. Germline values: CDR1 LNHNV, CDR2 YYDKDF (reference sequence). For the CDR3, the DNA is TGTGCCACCAGCAAGTCGGTGACCAGCACACTTAGCACAGATACGCAGTATTTT. Protein sequence: CATSKSVTSTLSTDTQYF.

The table lists this clonotype with many counts. V is TRBV27 and J is TRBJ2-2; 7 nucleotides line up with TRBD2. The germline gives CDR1 MNHEY, CDR2 SMNVEV (reference sequence). The CDR3 is 16 residues long. V gave up 5 bases and J gave up 6 bases; unmatched junction bases: 12. The CDR3 here is CASSLMGGGWAGELFF. CDR3 nucleotides: TGTGCCAGCAGTCTCATGGGGGGGGGTTGGGCCGGGGAGCTGTTTTTT.

This clonotype turned up a few times. The germline gene is not matched at one end of the junction; a read error may be the cause. The chain links TRBV20-1 to TRBJ2-1; D is possibly TRBD1 or TRBD2 (5 bases each). Germline loops: CDR1 DFQATT, CDR2 SNEGSKA (reference sequence). The CDR3 is made up of 13 amino acids. The CDR3 bases are TGCAGTGCCAGAGGGGTCTCCTACAATGAGCAGTTCTTC. This sequence encodes CSARGVSYNEQFF.

There are many counts of this clonotype. The CDR3 DNA is TGTGCCAGCAGCGTAGTGGGGGGCAGGGGCAATGAGCAGTTCTTC. Translated: CASSVVGGRGNEQFF. The chain links TRBV9 to TRBJ2-1; possibly TRBD1 or TRBD2 for D (6 bases each). The CDR3 totals 15 residues. Deletions cut 0 bases from V and 6 bases from J, with 13 bases between. Germline V gene lookup returns CDR1 SGDLS and CDR2 YYNGEE.

The rearrangement uses TRBV15 and TRBJ2-2, with 14 bases fitting TRBD2. With V trimmed by 0 bases and J by 9 bases, 9 bases remained unmatched. Looked up from germline, CDR1 is LNHNV and CDR2 is YYDKDF (reference sequence). This CDR3 contains 18 residues. The CDR3: CATSRDPPTSGGARELFF. The CDR3 DNA follows: TGTGCCACCAGCAGAGATCCTCCGACTAGCGGGGGGGCCAGGGAGCTGTTTTTT. Variable domain in full (rest from reference TRBV15 and TRBJ2-2): DAMVIQNPRYQVTQFGKPVTLSCSQTLNHNVMYWYQQKSSQAPKLLFHYYDKDFNNEADTPDNFQSRRPNTSFCFLDIRSPGLGDTAMYLCATSRDPPTSGGARELFFGEGSRLTVL.

This clonotype showed up many times. The rearrangement joins TRBV27 to TRBJ2-2; 8 nucleotides match TRBD2. Germline assignment: CDR1 MNHEY and CDR2 SMNVEV (reference sequence). After removal of 6 bases from V and 3 bases from J, the junction contained 3 bases not matched to a gene. The CDR3 is made up of 14 amino acids. The DNA for the CDR3 is TGTGCCAGCAGACGGGGGGGGTACACCGGGGAGCTGTTTTTT. Its translation: CASRRGGYTGELFF.

This clonotype was counted at least ten times. This chain uses TRBV9 with TRBJ1-2; TRBD1 aligns across 7 bases. The CDR3 extends over 16 amino acids. Trimming at V came to 3 bases and at J to 6 bases, leaving 14 bases not matched to a gene. CDR1 is SGDLS and CDR2 is YYNGEE in the germline V gene. The CDR3 protein is CASSAQGERRLHGYTF. In DNA form, the CDR3 reads TGTGCCAGCAGCGCCCAGGGGGAGCGAAGACTCCATGGCTACACCTTC.